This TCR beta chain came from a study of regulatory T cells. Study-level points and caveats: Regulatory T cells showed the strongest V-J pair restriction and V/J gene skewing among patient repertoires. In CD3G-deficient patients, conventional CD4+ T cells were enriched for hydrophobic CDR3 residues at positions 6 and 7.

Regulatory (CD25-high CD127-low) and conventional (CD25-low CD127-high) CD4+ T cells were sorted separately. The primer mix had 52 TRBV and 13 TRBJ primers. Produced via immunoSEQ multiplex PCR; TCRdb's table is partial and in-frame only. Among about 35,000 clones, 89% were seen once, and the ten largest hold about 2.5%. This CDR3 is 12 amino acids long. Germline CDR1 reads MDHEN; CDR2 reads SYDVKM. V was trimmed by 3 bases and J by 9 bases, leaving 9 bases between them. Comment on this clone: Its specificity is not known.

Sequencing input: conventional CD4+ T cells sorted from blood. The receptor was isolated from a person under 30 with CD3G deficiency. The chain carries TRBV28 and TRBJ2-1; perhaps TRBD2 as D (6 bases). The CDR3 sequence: CASSLAGTEQFF. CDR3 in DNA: TGTGCCAGCAGTTTGGCGGGGACTGAGCAGTTCTTC.